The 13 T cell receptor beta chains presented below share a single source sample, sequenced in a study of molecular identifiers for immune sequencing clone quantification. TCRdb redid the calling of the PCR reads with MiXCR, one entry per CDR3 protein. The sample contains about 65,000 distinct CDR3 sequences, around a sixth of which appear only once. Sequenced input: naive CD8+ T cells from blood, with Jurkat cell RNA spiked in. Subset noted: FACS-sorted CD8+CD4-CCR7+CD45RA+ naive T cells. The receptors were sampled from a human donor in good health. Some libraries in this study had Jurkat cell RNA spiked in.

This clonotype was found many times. The CDR3 sequence is CASSLYRRESTDTQYF. CDR3 sequence (DNA): TGTGCCAGCAGCTTATATCGACGGGAGTCCACAGATACGCAGTATTTT. The gene calls are TRBV7-2 and TRBJ2-3; weak D call: TRBD2 (6 bases). Germline V lookup: CDR1 SGHTA, CDR2 FQGNSA. CDR3 length: 16 residues. Trimming took 2 bases from V and 2 from J, leaving 14 bases between them. The whole variable domain, remainder taken from reference TRBV7-2 and TRBJ2-3, is GAGVSQSPSNKVTEKGKDVELRCDPISGHTALYWYRQSLGQGLEFLIYFQGNSAPDKSGLPSDRFSAERTGGSVSTLTIQRTQQEDSAVYLCASSLYRRESTDTQYFGPGTRLTVL.

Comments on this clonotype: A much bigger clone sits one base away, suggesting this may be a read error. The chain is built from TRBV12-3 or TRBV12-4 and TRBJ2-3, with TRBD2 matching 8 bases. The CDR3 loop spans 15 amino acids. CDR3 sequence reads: CAGSLSGSAADTQYF. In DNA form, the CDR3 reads TGTGCCGGCAGTTTGAGCGGGAGTGCTGCAGATACGCAGTATTTT.

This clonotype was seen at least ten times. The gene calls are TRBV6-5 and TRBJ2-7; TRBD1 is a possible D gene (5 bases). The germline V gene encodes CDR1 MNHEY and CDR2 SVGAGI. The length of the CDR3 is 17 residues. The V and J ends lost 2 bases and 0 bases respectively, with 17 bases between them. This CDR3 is CASSYVGTMGPSYEQYF. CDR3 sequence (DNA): TGTGCCAGCAGTTACGTTGGAACTATGGGGCCCTCCTACGAGCAGTACTTC.

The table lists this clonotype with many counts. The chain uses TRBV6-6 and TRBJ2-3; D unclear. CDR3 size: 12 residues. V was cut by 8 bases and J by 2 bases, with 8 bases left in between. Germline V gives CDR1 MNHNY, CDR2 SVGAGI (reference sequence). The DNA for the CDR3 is TGTGCCAGCGGAACCCCCACAGATACGCAGTATTTT. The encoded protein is CASGTPTDTQYF.

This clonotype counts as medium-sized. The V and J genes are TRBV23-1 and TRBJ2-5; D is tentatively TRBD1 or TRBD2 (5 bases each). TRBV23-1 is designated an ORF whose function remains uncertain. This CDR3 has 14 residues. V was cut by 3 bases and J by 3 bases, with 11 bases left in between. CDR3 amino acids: CASSHEGLEETQYF. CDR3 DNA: TGCGCCAGCAGTCATGAGGGGTTAGAAGAGACCCAGTACTTC.

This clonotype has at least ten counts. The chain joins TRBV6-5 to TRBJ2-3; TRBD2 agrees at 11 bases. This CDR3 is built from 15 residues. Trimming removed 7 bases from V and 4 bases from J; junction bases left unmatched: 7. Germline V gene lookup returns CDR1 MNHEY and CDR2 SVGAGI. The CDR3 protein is CASTPTSGSSDTQYF. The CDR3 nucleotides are TGTGCCAGCACTCCTACTAGCGGGAGTTCAGATACGCAGTATTTT.

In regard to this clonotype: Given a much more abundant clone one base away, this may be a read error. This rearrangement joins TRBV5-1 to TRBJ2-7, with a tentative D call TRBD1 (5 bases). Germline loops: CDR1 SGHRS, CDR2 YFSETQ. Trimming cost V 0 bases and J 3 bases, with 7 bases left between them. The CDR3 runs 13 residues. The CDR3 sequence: CASSLGQHYEQYF. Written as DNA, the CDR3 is TGCGCCAGCAGCTTGGGACAGCACTACGAGCAGTACTTC.

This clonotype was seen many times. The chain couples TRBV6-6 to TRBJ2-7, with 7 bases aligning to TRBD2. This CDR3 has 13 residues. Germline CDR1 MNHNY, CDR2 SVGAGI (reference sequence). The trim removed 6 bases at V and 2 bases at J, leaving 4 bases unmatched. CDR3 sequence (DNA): TGTGCCAGCAGAGTCCGGGGGGCCTACGAGCAGTACTTC. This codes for CASRVRGAYEQYF.

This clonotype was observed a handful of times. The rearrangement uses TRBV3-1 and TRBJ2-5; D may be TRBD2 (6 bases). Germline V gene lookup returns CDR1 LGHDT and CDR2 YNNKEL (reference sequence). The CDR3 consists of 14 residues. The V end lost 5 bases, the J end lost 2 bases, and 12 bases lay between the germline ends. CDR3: CASSSPGLQETQYF. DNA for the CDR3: TGTGCCAGCAGCTCCCCGGGACTGCAAGAGACCCAGTACTTC.

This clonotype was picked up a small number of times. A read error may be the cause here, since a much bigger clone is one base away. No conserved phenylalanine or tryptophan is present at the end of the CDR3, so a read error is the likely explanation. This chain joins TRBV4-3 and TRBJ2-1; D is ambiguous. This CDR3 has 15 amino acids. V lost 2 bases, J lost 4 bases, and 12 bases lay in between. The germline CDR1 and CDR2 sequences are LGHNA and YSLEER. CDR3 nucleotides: TGCGCCAGCAGCCAATGGTTTGGAGATTACAATGAGCAGTTCTCC. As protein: CASSQWFGDYNEQFS.

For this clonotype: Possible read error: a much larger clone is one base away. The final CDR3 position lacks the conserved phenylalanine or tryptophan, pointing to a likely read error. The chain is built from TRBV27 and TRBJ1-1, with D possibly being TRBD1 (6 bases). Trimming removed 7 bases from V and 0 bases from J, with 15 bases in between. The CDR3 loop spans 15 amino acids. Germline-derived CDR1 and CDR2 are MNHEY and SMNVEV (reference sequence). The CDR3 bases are TGTGCCAGCAACCCACAGGGACTGATGAACACTGAAGCTTTCTTA. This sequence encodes CASNPQGLMNTEAFL.

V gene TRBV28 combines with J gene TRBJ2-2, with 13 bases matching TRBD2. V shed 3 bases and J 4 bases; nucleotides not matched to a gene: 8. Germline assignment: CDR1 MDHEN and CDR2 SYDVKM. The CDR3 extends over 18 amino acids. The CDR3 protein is CASSFILAGGPSTGELFF. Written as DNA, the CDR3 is TGTGCCAGCAGTTTTATACTAGCGGGAGGGCCAAGCACCGGGGAGCTGTTTTTT.

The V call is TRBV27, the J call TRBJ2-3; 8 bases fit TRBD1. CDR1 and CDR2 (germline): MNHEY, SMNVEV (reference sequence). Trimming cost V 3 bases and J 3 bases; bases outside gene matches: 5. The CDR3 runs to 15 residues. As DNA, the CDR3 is TGTGCCAGCAGTTTTCAGGGGGCGCCGACAGATACGCAGTATTTT. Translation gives CASSFQGAPTDTQYF.